This TCR beta chain originates from a study of blood T cells in healthy people across ages. Study-wide findings and caveats: The CMV status of each donor remained undetermined, and this could have confounded shifts in expanded clonotypes. Roughly linear age-related decline in beta diversity appeared, significant by age around 38.

Note on this clonotype: Its antigen remains unidentified. One end of the junction fails to match germline, which may point to a read error.

Through a sample-barcoded 5' primer and a J-beta primer mix, a second PCR was run for roughly 6 to 11 cycles. Using its own MiXCR run on the 5' RACE reads, TCRdb lists one record per CDR3 protein. The top ten hold 7.7% of the sample, which has around 1,500,000 distinct CDR3 sequences, about 30% seen once. No fewer than 6 million PBMCs went into each sample. This CDR3 spans 17 amino acids. Germline loops: CDR1 SGHRS, CDR2 YFSETQ. The clonotype originates from a woman aged 30 to 39 in good health. The specimen sequenced was blood. V usage is TRBV5-1 and J usage is TRBJ1-2; TRBD1 matches 7 bases. The CDR3 sequence is CASSSSLGQLFNYDYTF. The CDR3 region has the DNA TGCGCCAGCAGCTCTTCCCTGGGACAGCTATTTAACTATGACTACACCTTC.